The present T cell receptor (beta chain) was sequenced within a study of CD8 T cell repertoires and HIV-1 epitope variants. Across the whole study: Enriched T cells were co-cultured with equal numbers of autologous T cell-negative antigen-presenting cells.

The V gene's germline CDR1 is LGHNA and CDR2 YSLEER. This CDR3 has 18 amino acids. Trimming left V 0 bases short and J 2 bases short, with 20 bases between. The protocol was immunoSEQ multiplex PCR, while the TCRdb copy is restricted to in-frame clones and leaves out a portion. The sample lists several thousand clones, roughly 61% occurring once. Concerning this clone itself: Its matching antigen is unknown.

The sequencing input was cultured CD8+ T cells derived from PBMCs. The chain has TRBV4-3 and TRBJ2-7, with D maybe TRBD1 (6 bases). This clonotype was sampled from a male donor with HIV. The CDR3, as DNA: TGCGCCAGCAGCCAAGATGCCCCTGTTTCAGGGGTAACCTACGAGCAGTACTTC. The encoded protein is CASSQDAPVSGVTYEQYF.